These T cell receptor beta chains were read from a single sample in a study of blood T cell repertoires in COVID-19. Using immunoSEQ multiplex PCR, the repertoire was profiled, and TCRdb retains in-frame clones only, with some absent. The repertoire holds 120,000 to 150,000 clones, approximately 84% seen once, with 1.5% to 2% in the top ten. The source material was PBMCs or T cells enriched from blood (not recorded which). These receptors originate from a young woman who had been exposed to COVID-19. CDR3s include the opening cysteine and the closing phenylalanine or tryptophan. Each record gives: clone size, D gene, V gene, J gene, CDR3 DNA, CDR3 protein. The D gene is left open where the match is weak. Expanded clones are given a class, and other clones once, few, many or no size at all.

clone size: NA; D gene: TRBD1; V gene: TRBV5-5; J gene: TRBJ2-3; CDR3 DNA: TGTGCCAGCAGCTTACCCAGGGGGCTTACAGATACGCAGTATTTT; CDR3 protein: CASSLPRGLTDTQYF
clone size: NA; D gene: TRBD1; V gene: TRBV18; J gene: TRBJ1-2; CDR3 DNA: TGTGCCAGCTCACAGACGGGACAGGAAAACTATGGCTACACCTTC; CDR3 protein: CASSQTGQENYGYTF
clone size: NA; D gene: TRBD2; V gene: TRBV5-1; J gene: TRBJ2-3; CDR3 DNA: TGCGCCAGCAGCTCCGGGACTAGCGGGAGGAATACGCAGTATTTT; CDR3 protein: CASSSGTSGRNTQYF
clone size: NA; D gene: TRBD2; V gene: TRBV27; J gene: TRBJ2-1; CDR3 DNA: TGTGCCAGCAGTGCCGGAACTAGCGGGGGCAATGAGCAGTTCTTC; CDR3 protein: CASSAGTSGGNEQFF
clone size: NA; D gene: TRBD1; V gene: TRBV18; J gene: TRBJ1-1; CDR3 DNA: TGTGCCAGCTCACCATACGTAAGGACAGGGACCGGAATGAACACTGAAGCTTTCTTT; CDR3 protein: CASSPYVRTGTGMNTEAFF
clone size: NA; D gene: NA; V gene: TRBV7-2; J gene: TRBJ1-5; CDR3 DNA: TGTGCCAGCAGCTGGGGGCCAGGCCTCAATCAGCCCCAGCATTTT; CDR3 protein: CASSWGPGLNQPQHF
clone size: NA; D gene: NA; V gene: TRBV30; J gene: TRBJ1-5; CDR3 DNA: TGTGCCTGGATATGCAGGTTGGTTCAGCCCCAGCATTTT; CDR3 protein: CAWICRLVQPQHF
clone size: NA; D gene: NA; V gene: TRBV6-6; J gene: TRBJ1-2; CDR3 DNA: TGTGCCAGCAGTCTCGGGGGAGCTAACTATGGCTACACCTTC; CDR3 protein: CASSLGGANYGYTF
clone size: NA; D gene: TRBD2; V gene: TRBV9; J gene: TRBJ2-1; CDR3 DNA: TGTGCCAGCAGCGGATCGACCGGGACTAGAGGGAATGAGCAGTTCTTC; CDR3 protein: CASSGSTGTRGNEQFF
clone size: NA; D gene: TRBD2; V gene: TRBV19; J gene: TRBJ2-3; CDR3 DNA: TGTGCCAGTAGTTTCAAGACTAGCGGGAGTCCAGATACGCAGTATTTT; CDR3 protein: CASSFKTSGSPDTQYF
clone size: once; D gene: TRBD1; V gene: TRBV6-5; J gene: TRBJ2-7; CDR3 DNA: TGTGCCAGCAGTAAACCGGGACAGCCCTACGAGCAGTACTTC; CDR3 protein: CASSKPGQPYEQYF
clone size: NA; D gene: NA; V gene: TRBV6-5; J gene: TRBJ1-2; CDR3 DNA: TGTGCCAGCAGTTCTTGGAGTTCTAACTATGGCTACACCTTC; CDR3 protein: CASSSWSSNYGYTF
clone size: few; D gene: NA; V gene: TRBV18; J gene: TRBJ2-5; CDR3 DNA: TGTGCCAGCTCACTAACCGGGACACGCACCGGGAGGGAGACCCAGTACTTC; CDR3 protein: CASSLTGTRTGRETQYF
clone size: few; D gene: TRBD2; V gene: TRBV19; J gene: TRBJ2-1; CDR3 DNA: TGTGCCAGTAGTGAGACGGGAGGGGTCCCCCTCTCCTACAATGAGCAGTTCTTC; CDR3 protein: CASSETGGVPLSYNEQFF
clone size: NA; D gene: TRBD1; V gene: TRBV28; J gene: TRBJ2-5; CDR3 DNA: TGTGCCAGCAGAGGGACAGGGGGCGAAGAGACCCAGTACTTC; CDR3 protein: CASRGTGGEETQYF
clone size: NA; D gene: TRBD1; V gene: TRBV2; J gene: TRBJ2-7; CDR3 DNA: TGTGCCAGCAGTGCCGTCGGGACAGGGGGCTCCAGCGAGCAGTACTTC; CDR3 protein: CASSAVGTGGSSEQYF
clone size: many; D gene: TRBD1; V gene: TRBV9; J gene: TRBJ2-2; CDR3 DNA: TGTGCCAGCAGCGCAGGGACAGCTAGGGGAAACACCGGGGAGCTGTTTTTT; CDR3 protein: CASSAGTARGNTGELFF
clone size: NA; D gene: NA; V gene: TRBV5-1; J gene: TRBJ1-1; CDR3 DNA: TGCGCCAGCAGCTTTCAGGTGGGGAACACTGAAGCTTTCTTT; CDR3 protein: CASSFQVGNTEAFF
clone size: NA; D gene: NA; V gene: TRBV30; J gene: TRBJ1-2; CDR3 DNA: TGTGCCTGGAGCGCGCTGCATGGCTACACCTTC; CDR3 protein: CAWSALHGYTF
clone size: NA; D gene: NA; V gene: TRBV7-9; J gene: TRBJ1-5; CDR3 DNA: TGTGCCAGCAGCTTACAGGCCTTGCCCCAGCATTTT; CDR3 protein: CASSLQALPQHF
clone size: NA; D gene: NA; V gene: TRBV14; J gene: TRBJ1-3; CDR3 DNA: TGTGCCAGCAGCCAAGGGTTCCAGGCAGGTCGTCTGACTGGAAACACCATATATTTT; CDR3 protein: CASSQGFQAGRLTGNTIYF
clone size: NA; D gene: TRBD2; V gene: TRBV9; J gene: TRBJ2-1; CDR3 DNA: TGTGCCAGCAGCGCTGGACTAGCATTTAATGAGCAGTTCTTC; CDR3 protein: CASSAGLAFNEQFF
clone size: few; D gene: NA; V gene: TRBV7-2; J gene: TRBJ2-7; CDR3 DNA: TGTGCCAGCAGCCCCCCGACAGACCCAAAGGGCGAGCAGTACTTC; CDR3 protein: CASSPPTDPKGEQYF
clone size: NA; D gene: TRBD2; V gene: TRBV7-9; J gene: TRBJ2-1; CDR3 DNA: TGTGCCAGCAGCTTTGGGCCTAGCGGGAGTCATGAGCAGTTCTTC; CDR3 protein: CASSFGPSGSHEQFF
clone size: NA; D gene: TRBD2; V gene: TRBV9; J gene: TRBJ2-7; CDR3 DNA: TGTGCCAGCAGCGTAGGCGGGAGGGCCTCCTACGAGCAGTACTTC; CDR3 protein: CASSVGGRASYEQYF
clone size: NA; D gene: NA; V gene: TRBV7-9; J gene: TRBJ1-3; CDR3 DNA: TGTGCCAGCAGCTCCCCGGTGGGGGCAGGGGCAGGAAACACCATATATTTT; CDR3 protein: CASSSPVGAGAGNTIYF
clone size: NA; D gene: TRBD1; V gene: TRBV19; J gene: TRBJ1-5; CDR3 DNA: TGTGCCAGTAGTCTTTGGACAGGGGGCAATCAGCCCCAGCATTTT; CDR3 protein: CASSLWTGGNQPQHF
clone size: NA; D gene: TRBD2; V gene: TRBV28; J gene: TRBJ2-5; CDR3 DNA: TGTGCCAGCAGTTTAGACGGGACTAGCGGGAGGGCAGTGGAGACCCAGTACTTC; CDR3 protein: CASSLDGTSGRAVETQYF
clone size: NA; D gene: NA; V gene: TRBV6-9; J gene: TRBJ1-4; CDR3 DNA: TGTGCCAGCAGTTATTGGGCGTGTGAAAAACTGTTTTTT; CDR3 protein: CASSYWACEKLFF
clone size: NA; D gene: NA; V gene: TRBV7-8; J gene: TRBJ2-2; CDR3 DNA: TGTGCCAGCAGCTCTCCCTATTACGCGGGGCCGAACACCGGGGAGCTGTTTTTT; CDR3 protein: CASSSPYYAGPNTGELFF
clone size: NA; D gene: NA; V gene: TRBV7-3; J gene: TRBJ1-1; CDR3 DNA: TGTGCCAGCAGCTTAGCAGGGTGGAACACTGAAGCTTTCTTT; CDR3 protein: CASSLAGWNTEAFF
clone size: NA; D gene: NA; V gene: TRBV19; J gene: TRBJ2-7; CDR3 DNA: TGTGCCAGTAGCAAGAAAACCCCTCGTGCGGTGAGCTCCTACGAGCAGTACTTC; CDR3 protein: CASSKKTPRAVSSYEQYF
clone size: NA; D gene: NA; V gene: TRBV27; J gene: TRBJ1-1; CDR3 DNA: TGTGCCAGCAGTTTTTATCCAGAGAACACTGAAGCTTTCTTT; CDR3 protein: CASSFYPENTEAFF
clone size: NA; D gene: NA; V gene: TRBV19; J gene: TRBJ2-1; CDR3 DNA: TGTGCCAGTAGGATCGGGCTGGAAGGGGCAGGGGGGCGAAATGAGCAGTTCTTC; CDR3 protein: CASRIGLEGAGGRNEQFF
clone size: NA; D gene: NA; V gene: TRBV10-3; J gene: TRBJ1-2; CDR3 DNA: TGTGCCATCAGGCTCCGGGACACTGATGGCTACACCTTC; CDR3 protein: CAIRLRDTDGYTF
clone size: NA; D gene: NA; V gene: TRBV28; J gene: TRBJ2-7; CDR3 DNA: TGTGCCAGCAGTGCGGACGGACTCTACGAGCAGTACTTC; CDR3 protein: CASSADGLYEQYF
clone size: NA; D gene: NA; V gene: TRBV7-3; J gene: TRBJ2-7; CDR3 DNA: TGTGCCAGCAGCTTAAGCAGCTCCTACGAGCAGTACTTC; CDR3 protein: CASSLSSSYEQYF
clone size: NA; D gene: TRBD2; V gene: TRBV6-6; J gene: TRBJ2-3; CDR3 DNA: TGTGCCAGCAGTTACGGTCTAGCGGGGAGCACAGATACGCAGTATTTT; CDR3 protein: CASSYGLAGSTDTQYF
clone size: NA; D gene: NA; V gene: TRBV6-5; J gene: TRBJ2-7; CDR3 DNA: TGTGCCAGCAGAGATCCACGGGAGCCTAGAGTGCAGTACTTC; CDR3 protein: CASRDPREPRVQYF
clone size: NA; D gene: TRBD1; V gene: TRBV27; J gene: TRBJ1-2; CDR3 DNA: TGTGCCAGCAGTTTATTGCAACCAGGGACAGGGGGCCAGTTAGGAGGCTACACCTTC; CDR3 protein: CASSLLQPGTGGQLGGYTF
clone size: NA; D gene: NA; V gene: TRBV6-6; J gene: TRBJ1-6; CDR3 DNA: TGTGCCAGCAGTTATTTGGGGGGGGAACTAAATTCACCCCTCCACTTT; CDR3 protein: CASSYLGGELNSPLHF
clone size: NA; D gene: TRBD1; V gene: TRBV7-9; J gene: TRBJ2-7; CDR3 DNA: TGTGCCAGCAGCTTAGGACAGGGGACGAACTACGAGCAGTACTTC; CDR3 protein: CASSLGQGTNYEQYF
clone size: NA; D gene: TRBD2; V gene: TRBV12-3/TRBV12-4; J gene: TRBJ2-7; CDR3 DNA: TGTGCCAGCAGTAGGGGACTAGCCTACGAGCAGTACTTC; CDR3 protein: CASSRGLAYEQYF
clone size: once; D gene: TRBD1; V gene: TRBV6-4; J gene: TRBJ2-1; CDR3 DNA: TGTGCCAGCAGTGACTCGAGAACAGGGGGTAATGAGCAGTTCTTC; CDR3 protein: CASSDSRTGGNEQFF
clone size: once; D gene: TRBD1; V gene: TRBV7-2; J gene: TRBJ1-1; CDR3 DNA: TGTGCCAGCAGCTTCCGGACAGGGGGCGTGACTGAAGCTTTCTTT; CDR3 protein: CASSFRTGGVTEAFF
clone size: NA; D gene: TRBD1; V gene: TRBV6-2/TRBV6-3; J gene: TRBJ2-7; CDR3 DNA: TGTGCCAGCAGCCGATCGGGACAGGTGGGTTACGAGCAGTACTTC; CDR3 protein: CASSRSGQVGYEQYF
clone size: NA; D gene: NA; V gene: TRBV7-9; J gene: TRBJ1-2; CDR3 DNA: TGTGCCAGCCAGGGTAACTATGGCTACACCTTC; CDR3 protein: CASQGNYGYTF
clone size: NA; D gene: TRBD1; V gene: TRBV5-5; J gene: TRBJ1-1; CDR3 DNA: TGTGCCAGCAGCCCGACAGGGTCCACTGAAGCTTTCTTT; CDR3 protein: CASSPTGSTEAFF
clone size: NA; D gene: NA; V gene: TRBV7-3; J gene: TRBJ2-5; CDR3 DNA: TGTGCCAGCAGCTTAGGTACACCCACGGGGGCCCAGTACTTC; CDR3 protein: CASSLGTPTGAQYF
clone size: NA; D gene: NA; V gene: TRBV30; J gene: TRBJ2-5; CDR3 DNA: TGTGCCTGGAGTATCGGTAGAGAGACCCAGTACTTC; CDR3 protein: CAWSIGRETQYF
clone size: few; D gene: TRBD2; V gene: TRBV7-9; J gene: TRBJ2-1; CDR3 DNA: TGTGCCAGCTCCAACCTTCGGGGGAGCGGGAGCTCCTACAATGAGCAGTTCTTC; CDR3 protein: CASSNLRGSGSSYNEQFF
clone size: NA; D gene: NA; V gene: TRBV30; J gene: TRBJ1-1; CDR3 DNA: TGTGCCTGGAGTTACGGCGGGAACACTGAAGCTTTCTTT; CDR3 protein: CAWSYGGNTEAFF
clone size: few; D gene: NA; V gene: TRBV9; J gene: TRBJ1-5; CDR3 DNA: TGTGCCAGCAGCGTATCAGGTACCAATCAGCCCCAGCATTTT; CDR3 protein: CASSVSGTNQPQHF
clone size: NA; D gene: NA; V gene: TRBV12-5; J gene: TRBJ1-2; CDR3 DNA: TGTGCTAGTGGTTTGGTACTCGAGGGAGGGGCCGGCAACTATGGCTACACCTTC; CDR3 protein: CASGLVLEGGAGNYGYTF
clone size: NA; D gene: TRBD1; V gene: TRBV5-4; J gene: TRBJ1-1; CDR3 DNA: TGTGCCAGCAGCCTGCCGGGACAGAGTGAGGCTTTCTTT; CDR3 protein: CASSLPGQSEAFF
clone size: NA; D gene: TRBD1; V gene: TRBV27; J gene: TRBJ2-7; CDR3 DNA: TGTGCCAGCAGTCCTAGACAGGGTCACTACGAGCAGTACTTC; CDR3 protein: CASSPRQGHYEQYF
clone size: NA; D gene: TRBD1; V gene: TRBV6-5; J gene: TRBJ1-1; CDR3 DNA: TGTGCCAGCTCCTGGACAGGGTCGAACACTGAAGCTTTCTTT; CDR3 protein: CASSWTGSNTEAFF